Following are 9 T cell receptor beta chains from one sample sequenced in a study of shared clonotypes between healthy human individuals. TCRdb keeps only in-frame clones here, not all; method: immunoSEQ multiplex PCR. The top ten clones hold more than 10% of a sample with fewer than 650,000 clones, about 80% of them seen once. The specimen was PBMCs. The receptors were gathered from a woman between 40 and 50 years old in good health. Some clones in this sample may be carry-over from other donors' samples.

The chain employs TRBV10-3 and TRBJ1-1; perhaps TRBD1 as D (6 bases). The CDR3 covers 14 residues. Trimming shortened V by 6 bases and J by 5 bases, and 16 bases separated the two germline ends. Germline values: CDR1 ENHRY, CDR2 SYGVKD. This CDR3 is CAIRGVLQGTEAFF. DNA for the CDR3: TGTGCCATCAGAGGAGTTTTGCAGGGGACTGAAGCTTTCTTT.

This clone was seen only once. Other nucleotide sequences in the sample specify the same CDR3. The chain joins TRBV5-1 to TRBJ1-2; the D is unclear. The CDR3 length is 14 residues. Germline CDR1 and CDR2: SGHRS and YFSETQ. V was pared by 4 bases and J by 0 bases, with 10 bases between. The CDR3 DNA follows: TGCGCCAGCAGCCCGGGTTTTACTAACTATGGCTACACCTTC. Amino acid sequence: CASSPGFTNYGYTF.

The CDR3 reads CASQGSPQETQYF. In DNA form, the CDR3 reads TGTGCCAGCCAGGGTAGCCCTCAAGAGACCCAGTACTTC. The chain has TRBV2 and TRBJ2-5, with D perhaps TRBD1 (5 bases). V dropped 8 bases and J dropped 2 bases, with 12 bases sitting between them. Germline V lookup: CDR1 SNHLY, CDR2 FYNNEI. CDR3 length: 13 amino acids.

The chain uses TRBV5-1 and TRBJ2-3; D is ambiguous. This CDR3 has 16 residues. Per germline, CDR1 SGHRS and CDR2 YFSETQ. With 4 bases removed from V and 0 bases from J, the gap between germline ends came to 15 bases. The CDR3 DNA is TGCGCCAGCAGCCTTGCCGGGCGCGGAAGCACAGATACGCAGTATTTT. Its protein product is CASSLAGRGSTDTQYF.

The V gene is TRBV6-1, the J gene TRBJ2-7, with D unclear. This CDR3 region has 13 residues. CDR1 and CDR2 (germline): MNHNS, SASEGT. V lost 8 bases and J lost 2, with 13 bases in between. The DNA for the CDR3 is TGTGCCAGCCGCAAACACGGAGCCTACGAGCAGTACTTC. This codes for CASRKHGAYEQYF.

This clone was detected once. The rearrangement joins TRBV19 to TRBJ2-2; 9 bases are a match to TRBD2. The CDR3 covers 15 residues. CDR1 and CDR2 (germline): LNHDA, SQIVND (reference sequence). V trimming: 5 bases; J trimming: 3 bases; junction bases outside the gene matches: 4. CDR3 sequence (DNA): TGTGCCAGTAGTTTGACTAGCGGTCACACCGGGGAGCTGTTTTTT. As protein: CASSLTSGHTGELFF.

The CDR3 loop is CASSQGQGLNQPQHF. CDR3 in DNA: TGTGCCAGTAGTCAAGGACAGGGACTCAATCAGCCCCAGCATTTT. The genes are TRBV19 and TRBJ1-5, with TRBD1 matching 8 bases. Germline CDR1 LNHDA, CDR2 SQIVND (reference sequence). The CDR3 is made up of 15 amino acids. The junction had 6 bases not matched to a gene; V was cut back by 5 bases and J by 3 bases.

The CDR3, as DNA: TGTGCCAGCAGTCGCGCCCAGGAGACCCAGTACTTC. Protein product: CASSRAQETQYF. The V and J genes are TRBV2 and TRBJ2-5; no reliable D call. Per germline, CDR1 SNHLY and CDR2 FYNNEI. Deletions cut 5 bases from V and 5 bases from J, with 9 bases between. The CDR3 is made up of 12 amino acids.

This CDR3 is CASSSPGTENTEAFF. DNA of the CDR3: TGTGCCAGCAGTTCCCCCGGGACAGAGAACACTGAAGCTTTCTTT. The J gene is TRBJ1-1, the V gene TRBV27, with 7 bases aligning to TRBD1. In germline, CDR1 is MNHEY, CDR2 SMNVEV (reference sequence). V lost 4 bases to trimming and J lost 1 base; unmatched junction nucleotides: 6. This CDR3 is built from 15 residues.